This is a list of T cell receptor beta chains from one sample in a study of radiotherapy plus CTLA-4 blockade in lung cancer. Measured with immunoSEQ multiplex PCR; TCRdb has only the in-frame clones, and not every one. The sample has about 35,000 clones, roughly 85% seen once. This specimen consisted of peripheral blood, obtained from a patient treated with radiotherapy plus ipilimumab. These receptors originate from a human donor with non-small cell lung cancer who had stable disease on radiotherapy plus ipilimumab. Both conserved end residues are part of each CDR3. The D gene is left open where the match is weak. Clone size appears in some rows only: once, few, many, or a class for an expanded clone.

j_call | d_call | v_call | clone_size | cdr3_nt | cdr3_aa
TRBJ1-5 | . | TRBV21-1 | once | TGTGCCAGCAGCAAAGCGGAGGCCCCCTCTTGGGCCCGCAATCAGCCCCAGCATTTT | CASSKAEAPSWARNQPQHF
TRBJ1-2 | . | TRBV6-5 | once | TGTGCCAGCAGTTACTCCGAGCGGGGGGCCTATGGCTACACCTTC | CASSYSERGAYGYTF
TRBJ2-2 | TRBD1 | TRBV27 | . | TGTGCCAGCAGTTTACGTCCCAACAGGGGAAGCACCGGGGAGCTGTTTTTT | CASSLRPNRGSTGELFF
TRBJ2-7 | . | TRBV19 | . | TGTGCCAGCCGGGCGACAGATCACTCCTACGAGCAGTACTTC | CASRATDHSYEQYF
TRBJ2-7 | . | TRBV7-2 | . | TGTGCCAGCAGCCTCGCCAGGGGCTACGAGCAGTACTTC | CASSLARGYEQYF
TRBJ1-4 | . | TRBV27 | few | TGTGCCAGCAGCCCCTCAAGCAATCTCAATGAAAAACTGTTTTTT | CASSPSSNLNEKLFF
TRBJ2-3 | TRBD2 | TRBV4-3 | few | TGCGCCAGCTCAAGCCTTAGCGGGAGCCTGAATACGCAGTATTTT | CASSSLSGSLNTQYF
TRBJ2-1 | TRBD2 | TRBV9 | . | TGTGCCAGCAGCGATCCGGGACTAGCGGGGCCGGGAGAGCAGTTCTTC | CASSDPGLAGPGEQFF
TRBJ1-1 | TRBD1 | TRBV7-9 | once | TGTGCCAGCAGCTTAGTTAGGGACAGTGAAGCTTTCTTT | CASSLVRDSEAFF
TRBJ2-7 | . | TRBV2 | . | TGTGCCACTACGGGGGGCCAGCCTGCTAGCGAGCAGTACTTC | CATTGGQPASEQYF
TRBJ2-1 | . | TRBV6-1 | . | TGTGCCAGCAGTGAAGGTAGGAGCAATGAGCAGTTCTTC | CASSEGRSNEQFF
TRBJ2-2 | TRBD1 | TRBV7-2 | . | TGTGCCAGCAGCGCCCAACAGGGGTCTAACACCGGGGAGCTGTTTTTT | CASSAQQGSNTGELFF
TRBJ2-2 | . | TRBV11-3 | . | TGTGCCAGCAGCTTAGTAGGGACTGGCGGGGAGCTGTTTTTT | CASSLVGTGGELFF
TRBJ2-1 | . | TRBV13 | . | TGTGCCAGCAGCTTAGGACTTCCTTCTAGAGCCCTGGTGGTCTTC | CASSLGLPSRALVVF
TRBJ1-2 | . | TRBV30 | once | TGTGCCTGGAGTCTCGGGGGGGACCATTATGGCTACACCTTC | CAWSLGGDHYGYTF
TRBJ2-2 | TRBD2 | TRBV10-1 | once | TGCGCCAGCAGCTACAAGGTACTAGCGGGAGGGCCCGGGGAGCTGTTTTTT | CASSYKVLAGGPGELFF
TRBJ2-4 | . | TRBV28 | . | TGTGCCAGCAGTTCCCCTAGCGAGGTGGGGGAAAACATTCAGTACTTC | CASSSPSEVGENIQYF
TRBJ2-2 | . | TRBV2 | . | TGTGCCAGCAGTGGCTGGACACCGAACACCGGGGAGCTGTTTTTT | CASSGWTPNTGELFF
TRBJ2-7 | TRBD1 | TRBV15 | . | TGTGCCACCAGCAAGGGCAGGGGACAGGGGAAGTACGAGCAGTACTTC | CATSKGRGQGKYEQYF
TRBJ2-1 | TRBD2 | TRBV4-3 | . | TGCGCCAGCAGCCAAGAACTAGCGGGAGGCCCAGAGCAGTTCTTC | CASSQELAGGPEQFF
TRBJ2-1 | TRBD2 | TRBV11-2 | . | TGTGCCAGCAGCTTCCGCGGACTAGCGGGGCCCTACAATGAGCAGTTCTTC | CASSFRGLAGPYNEQFF
TRBJ1-2 | . | TRBV7-2 | . | TGTGCCAGCAGCTTGGCATCCAACTATGGCTACACCTTC | CASSLASNYGYTF
TRBJ2-2 | . | TRBV28 | . | TGTGCCAGCAGTTCACAGGGGAGGACCGGGGAGCTGTTTTTT | CASSSQGRTGELFF
TRBJ1-5 | TRBD1 | TRBV7-9 | few | TGTGCCAGCAGCTTAGGGGACAGGGGTCTCAATCAGCCCCAGCATTTT | CASSLGDRGLNQPQHF
TRBJ1-2 | TRBD1 | TRBV6-5 | . | TGTGCCAGCAGACCTGACAGGGGAAACTATGGCTACACCTTC | CASRPDRGNYGYTF
TRBJ1-3 | . | TRBV5-4 | . | TGTGCCAGCAGCCTTCCGTCTGGAAACACCATATATTTT | CASSLPSGNTIYF
TRBJ1-1 | TRBD1 | TRBV28 | . | TGTGCCAGCAGTTCCGACAGGGGGCGCTTGCTGAACACTGAAGCTTTCTTT | CASSSDRGRLLNTEAFF